This T cell receptor (beta chain) was recovered during a study of monozygotic twins with inflammatory bowel disease. The length of the CDR3 is 15 residues. No DNA is given; TCRdb re-called the 5' RACE reads and lists each CDR3 protein once. The table lists some 200,000 distinct CDR3 sequences. The sequenced sample was blood. The gene calls are TRBV12-3 or TRBV12-4 and TRBJ2-1; TCRdb's D call, TRBD2, is unchecked because there is no DNA. This sequence originates from a human donor with ulcerative colitis or Crohn's disease, or a healthy co-twin of an affected twin (not recorded which). The CDR3 loop reads CASRPLAGAYNEQFF.